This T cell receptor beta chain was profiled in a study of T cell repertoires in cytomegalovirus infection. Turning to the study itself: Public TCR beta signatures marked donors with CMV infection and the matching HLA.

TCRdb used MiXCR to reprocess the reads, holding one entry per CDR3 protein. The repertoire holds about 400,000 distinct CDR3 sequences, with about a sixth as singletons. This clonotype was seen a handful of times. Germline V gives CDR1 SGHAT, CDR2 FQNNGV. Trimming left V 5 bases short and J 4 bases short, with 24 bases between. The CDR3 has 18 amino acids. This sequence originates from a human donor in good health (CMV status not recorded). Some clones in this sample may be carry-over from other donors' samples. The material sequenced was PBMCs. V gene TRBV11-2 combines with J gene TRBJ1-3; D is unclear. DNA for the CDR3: TGTGCCAGCAGCCCGAACCCGGTGGCACCTGCTTCAGGAAACACCATATATTTT. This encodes CASSPNPVAPASGNTIYF.